These 13 T cell receptor beta chains were sequenced from one sample in a study of OX40 agonist ivuxolimab in advanced cancers. Assay used: immunoSEQ multiplex PCR; TCRdb lists only in-frame clones, some missing. The sample holds around 69,000 clones, 65% to 90% seen once. Sequencing used CD4+ or CD8+ T cells sorted from blood, obtained in a trial of the OX40 agonist ivuxolimab. The source of these receptors is an adult with an advanced solid tumor such as melanoma, head and neck, liver or kidney cancer.

This clone showed up just a few times. The chain carries TRBV7-2 and TRBJ2-1; 9 bases line up with TRBD2. This CDR3 region has 15 residues. After removal of 5 bases from V and 6 bases from J, the junction contained 8 bases not matched to a gene. Germline CDR1 and CDR2: SGHTA and FQGNSA. Here the CDR3 reads CASSAPGLALNEQFF. The CDR3 DNA reads TGTGCCAGCAGCGCACCGGGACTAGCTCTCAATGAGCAGTTCTTC. Combining the CDR3 with reference TRBV7-2 and TRBJ2-1 gives the whole variable domain GAGVSQSPSNKVTEKGKDVELRCDPISGHTALYWYRQSLGQGLEFLIYFQGNSAPDKSGLPSDRFSAERTGGSVSTLTIQRTQQEDSAVYLCASSAPGLALNEQFFGPGTRLTVL.

The V gene is TRBV7-6, the J gene TRBJ2-3, with TRBD1 identical over 7 bases. The trim removed 3 bases at V and 3 bases at J, leaving 6 bases unmatched. The germline V gene encodes CDR1 SGHVS and CDR2 FNYEAQ. This CDR3 contains 15 residues. This CDR3 is CASSFKGAQTDTQYF. The CDR3 DNA is TGTGCCAGCAGCTTTAAGGGGGCGCAAACAGATACGCAGTATTTT. The variable domain in full, completed from reference TRBV7-6 and TRBJ2-3, reads GAGVSQSPRYKVTKRGQDVALRCDPISGHVSLYWYRQALGQGPEFLTYFNYEAQQDKSGLPNDRFSAERPEGSISTLTIQRTEQRDSAMYRCASSFKGAQTDTQYFGPGTRLTVL.

This chain joins TRBV27 and TRBJ2-7; 13 positions match TRBD2. The CDR3 contains 13 residues. Germline CDR1 and CDR2: MNHEY and SMNVEV (reference sequence). V trimming: 8 bases; J trimming: 4 bases; junction bases outside the gene matches: 2. CDR3 region: CASRTSGSYEQYF. CDR3 bases: TGTGCCAGCCGGACTAGCGGGAGTTACGAGCAGTACTTC.

V and J are TRBV27 and TRBJ2-5; 7 bases map to TRBD2. From germline, CDR1 is MNHEY and CDR2 SMNVEV (reference sequence). V lost 5 bases to trimming and J lost 4 bases; unmatched junction nucleotides: 7. The CDR3 runs to 14 residues. CDR3 in DNA: TGTGCCAGCAGTACCCGGGACTATGCAGAGACCCAGTACTTC. The encoded protein is CASSTRDYAETQYF.

Details on this clone: At one boundary the junction diverges from the germline segment, which might be a read error. The chain recombines TRBV5-6 with TRBJ2-3; tentatively, D is TRBD2 (5 bases). This CDR3 is 12 amino acids long. Germline CDR1 is SGHDT and CDR2 is YYEEEE. CDR3 amino acids: CASTLDSSTQYF. Written as DNA, the CDR3 is TGTGCCAGCACCTTGGACTCTTCCACGCAGTATTTT.

The chain carries TRBV28 and TRBJ1-1; D is unresolved. This CDR3 comprises 12 residues. V lost 3 bases to trimming and J lost 0 bases, with 2 bases between them. Germline CDR1 and CDR2: MDHEN and SYDVKM. CDR3 residues: CASSLVNTEAFF. In nucleotides, the CDR3 is TGTGCCAGCAGTTTGGTGAACACTGAAGCTTTCTTT. The full variable domain, rest sourced from reference TRBV28 and TRBJ1-1, is DVKVTQSSRYLVKRTGEKVFLECVQDMDHENMFWYRQDPGLGLRLIYFSYDVKMKEKGDIPEGYSVSREKKERFSLILESASTNQTSMYLCASSLVNTEAFFGQGTRLTVV.

The V call is TRBV6-5, the J call TRBJ1-2; 8 nucleotides agree with TRBD1. Germline V CDR1 and CDR2: MNHEY, SVGAGI. CDR3 length: 16 residues. V was pared by 0 bases and J by 7 bases, with 10 bases of the junction left unmatched. CDR3 nucleotide sequence: TGTGCCAGCAGTTACTCCGTACTCGGGACAGGCTTTGGCTACACCTTC. It yields the protein CASSYSVLGTGFGYTF.

The CDR3 here is CASSPRGLAGLTDTQYF. Written as DNA, the CDR3 is TGTGCCAGCTCACCCCGGGGGCTAGCAGGTCTCACAGATACGCAGTATTTT. The chain has TRBV18 and TRBJ2-3; either TRBD1 or TRBD2 may supply D (6 bases each). Germline V gene sequence: CDR1 KGHSH, CDR2 LQKENI. V lost 3 bases to trimming and J lost 2 bases, with 18 bases between them. This CDR3 comprises 17 residues.

The chain employs TRBV28 and TRBJ2-7; D is uncertain. Germline lookup yields CDR1 MDHEN and CDR2 SYDVKM. V dropped 3 bases and J dropped 3 bases, with 9 bases sitting between them. This CDR3 spans 13 amino acids. The CDR3 region is CASSFLLGYEQYF. In DNA form, the CDR3 reads TGTGCCAGCAGTTTTCTCCTCGGCTACGAGCAGTACTTC. The full variable domain, with the rest looked up from reference TRBV28 and TRBJ2-7, is DVKVTQSSRYLVKRTGEKVFLECVQDMDHENMFWYRQDPGLGLRLIYFSYDVKMKEKGDIPEGYSVSREKKERFSLILESASTNQTSMYLCASSFLLGYEQYFGPGTRLTVT.

This chain links TRBV29-1 with TRBJ2-7; D gene unclear. Germline lookup yields CDR1 SQVTM and CDR2 ANQGSEA. Trimming stripped 8 bases from V and 4 bases from J, with 9 bases between. The CDR3 covers 10 residues. Here the CDR3 DNA reads TGCAGCCCCCCCCCTTACGAGCAGTACTTC. Residues: CSPPPYEQYF.

This clone was recorded once. The chain links TRBV4-2 to TRBJ1-2; weak D call: TRBD1 (5 bases). CDR1 LGHNA and CDR2 YNFKEQ come from the germline V gene. The CDR3 has 15 residues. V lost 1 base, J lost 10 bases, and 19 bases lay in between. The CDR3 nucleotides are TGTGCCAGCAGCCAAGGTAGGGGACGCGCATCAGACTACACCTTC. This translates into CASSQGRGRASDYTF.

This rearrangement joins TRBV27 to TRBJ2-1, with 12 nucleotides matching TRBD2. CDR3 length: 13 amino acids. CDR1 is MNHEY and CDR2 is SMNVEV in the germline V gene (reference sequence). Unmatched junction bases numbered 5, after V lost 10 bases and J lost 7 bases. CDR3 loop: CAISLAGGNEQFF. The CDR3 region has the DNA TGTGCCATCTCACTAGCGGGAGGAAATGAGCAGTTCTTC.

This rearrangement joins TRBV27 to TRBJ2-7, with 9 bases matching TRBD1. Unmatched junction bases numbered 7, after V lost 6 bases and J lost 1 base. Looked up from germline, CDR1 is MNHEY and CDR2 is SMNVEV (reference sequence). CDR3 length equals 15 residues. The chain's CDR3 is CASSRSGTGSYEQYF. The CDR3 nucleotides read TGTGCCAGCAGCCGATCCGGGACAGGGTCCTACGAGCAGTACTTC.